Detailed here is one TCR beta chain. Antigen: not known. The record originates from a study of lymphopenia after photon versus proton radiotherapy. General study points: Larger post-nadir TCR diversity loss correlated inversely with survival in deceased patients. Authors raise, but do not show, better survival with proton therapy.

Germline CDR1 reads MDHEN; CDR2 reads SYDVKM. CDR3 size: 16 residues. V trimming: 2 bases; J trimming: 3 bases; junction bases outside the gene matches: 3. Method: immunoSEQ multiplex PCR; TCRdb's copy keeps in-frame clones and lacks some. The sample contains around 64,000 clones, approximately 90% of which appear only once. The chain recombines TRBV28 with TRBJ2-5, with TRBD2 matching over 13 bases. The sequence was collected from a woman in her forties with cholangiocarcinoma. The material was peripheral blood, obtained from a patient treated with photon-based radiotherapy. The CDR3 is CASSLGTSGIKETQYF. The CDR3 bases are TGTGCCAGCAGTTTAGGGACTAGCGGGATAAAAGAGACCCAGTACTTC.